The next 28 T cell receptor beta chains were all read from a single sample in a study of CD8 T cells in ankylosing spondylitis. TCRdb fed the 5' RACE reads into MiXCR, producing one record per CDR3 protein. The sample consists of about 88,000 distinct CDR3 sequences, around 25% of them appearing once. The sample taken for sequencing was blood, either unsorted or a sorted T cell fraction (not recorded which). Receptors were obtained from a male donor with ankylosing spondylitis or in good health (not recorded which).

This chain uses TRBV7-2 with TRBJ2-3; D ambiguous. Germline CDR1 reads SGHTA; CDR2 reads FQGNSA. There are 13 residues in the CDR3. Trimming removed 1 base at V and 1 base at J, with 3 bases between. The chain's CDR3 is CASSLVGTDTQYF. CDR3 coding DNA: TGTGCCAGCAGCTTAGTTGGCACAGATACGCAGTATTTT.

This clonotype was seen a few times. The chain employs TRBV29-1 and TRBJ2-7; the match to TRBD1 covers 12 bases. CDR3 length: 14 residues. Unmatched junction bases numbered 5, after V lost 2 bases and J lost 6 bases. Germline V CDR1 and CDR2: SQVTM, ANQGSEA. DNA of the CDR3: TGCAGCGTTGAACTCGGGACAGGGGGCGGCGAGCAGTACTTC. Amino acids: CSVELGTGGGEQYF.

The genes are TRBV5-6 and TRBJ2-5; TRBD1 is a possible D gene (6 bases). Germline assignment: CDR1 SGHDT and CDR2 YYEEEE. V was pared by 0 bases and J by 1 base, with 13 bases between. The CDR3 has 16 residues. The chain's CDR3 is CASSLEAGETQETQYF. Here the CDR3 DNA reads TGTGCCAGCAGCTTGGAGGCAGGGGAAACCCAAGAGACCCAGTACTTC.

DNA of the CDR3: TGTGCCAGCAGCGACGGACTGAGCTCCTACGAGCAGTACTTC. Amino acids: CASSDGLSSYEQYF. The rearrangement links TRBV27 to TRBJ2-7, with D maybe TRBD2 (5 bases). In germline, CDR1 is MNHEY, CDR2 SMNVEV (reference sequence). The CDR3 runs to 14 residues. V dropped 6 bases and J dropped 0 bases, with 12 bases sitting between them.

J is TRBJ1-2 and V is TRBV12-3 or TRBV12-4; D ambiguous. The CDR3 extends over 14 amino acids. The ends were cut back, 2 bases at V and 4 bases at J, with 11 bases in the middle. The CDR3 region is CASSLKSDLYGYTF. The CDR3 DNA follows: TGTGCCAGCAGTTTAAAGAGCGACCTCTATGGCTACACCTTC.

The rearrangement joins TRBV11-2 to TRBJ2-1; 11 bases line up with TRBD2. V lost 1 base, J lost 0 bases, and 8 bases stayed unmatched. Germline V lookup: CDR1 SGHAT, CDR2 FQNNGV. CDR3 length: 19 amino acids. The CDR3 spells CASSLVRLAGISSYNEQFF. As DNA, the CDR3 is TGTGCCAGCAGCTTAGTTCGACTAGCGGGGATTAGCTCCTACAATGAGCAGTTCTTC.

The J gene is TRBJ1-1, the V gene TRBV18; D is undetermined. Germline assignment: CDR1 KGHSH and CDR2 LQKENI. V was clipped by 3 bases and J by 3 bases, with 5 bases between them. The CDR3 is 12 amino acids. The chain's CDR3 is CASSPRDTEAFF. The CDR3 coding sequence is TGTGCCAGCTCACCTCGGGACACTGAAGCTTTCTTT.

V and J are TRBV4-1 and TRBJ2-3; unclear D gene. V lost 1 base to trimming and J lost 7 bases, with 6 bases between them. Germline values: CDR1 MGHRA, CDR2 YSYEKL. The CDR3 length is 12 residues. CDR3 in DNA: TGCGCCAGCAGCCAAGTAGGGTATACGCAGTATTTT. Its translation: CASSQVGYTQYF.

This clonotype was recorded a few times. The chain has TRBV12-3 or TRBV12-4 and TRBJ1-6; D uncertain. The CDR3 consists of 15 residues. Deletions cut 2 bases from V and 3 bases from J, with 8 bases between. The CDR3 nucleotides read TGTGCCAGCAGTTTAACACTCTACTATAATTCACCCCTCCACTTT. This encodes CASSLTLYYNSPLHF.

V and J are TRBV20-1 and TRBJ2-5, with D possibly being TRBD2 (7 bases). The CDR3 sequence is 16 residues long. Germline loops: CDR1 DFQATT, CDR2 SNEGSKA (reference sequence). Trimming cost V 4 bases and J 5 bases, with 23 bases left between them. CDR3 sequence (DNA): TGCAGTGCTACTTTCTCGAGCTACGGGGGGCAGGAGACCCAGTACTTC. It yields the protein CSATFSSYGGQETQYF.

This clonotype was observed a handful of times. This chain uses TRBV5-1 with TRBJ1-1; no clear D. CDR3 size: 13 residues. With 4 bases removed from V and 0 bases from J, the gap between germline ends came to 7 bases. Germline V CDR1 and CDR2: SGHRS, YFSETQ. The CDR3 loop is CASSPGMNTEAFF. CDR3 DNA: TGCGCCAGCAGCCCCGGGATGAACACTGAAGCTTTCTTT.

This clonotype was detected only a few times. The chain recombines TRBV12-3 or TRBV12-4 with TRBJ1-5; 10 nucleotides line up with TRBD1. The trim removed 6 bases at V and 5 bases at J, leaving 10 bases unmatched. The CDR3 spans 16 residues. CDR3 region: CASRATDRGDYQPQHF. The DNA of the CDR3 is TGTGCCAGCAGGGCGACGGACAGGGGGGATTATCAGCCCCAGCATTTT.

The chain uses TRBV28 and TRBJ2-7, with 7 bases that match TRBD1. Unmatched junction bases numbered 10, after V lost 8 bases and J lost 9 bases. Per the germline V gene, CDR1 is MDHEN and CDR2 is SYDVKM. The CDR3 totals 12 residues. For the CDR3, the DNA is TGTGCCAGCTGGGACAGACCTCAGGGGCAGTACGTC. Translation: CASWDRPQGQYV.

The CDR3 region has the DNA TGTGCCAGCAGCGGGGACGGAGCGGTACGCTACACCTTC. Its protein product is CASSGDGAVRYTF. The chain carries TRBV5-4 and TRBJ1-2; TRBD1 might be the D (5 bases). The CDR3 is made up of 13 amino acids. Trimming cost V 4 bases and J 9 bases, with 16 bases left between them. Germline assignment: CDR1 SGHNT and CDR2 YYREEE (reference sequence).

This clonotype was detected ten times or more. The rearrangement uses TRBV29-1 and TRBJ2-3; D possibly corresponds to TRBD2 (5 bases). Germline V CDR1 and CDR2: SQVTM, ANQGSEA. The CDR3 is 12 residues long. Trimming stripped 4 bases from V and 5 bases from J, with 10 bases between. The CDR3 sequence is CSVVGAGDTQYF. The CDR3 coding sequence is TGCAGCGTTGTGGGAGCAGGAGATACGCAGTATTTT.

A few counts support this clonotype. J is TRBJ1-4 and V is TRBV5-5, with TRBD1 matching over 8 bases. The length of the CDR3 is 15 residues. The V gene end was trimmed by 4 bases and the J gene end by 6 bases; junction bases not matched to a gene: 8. CDR1 and CDR2 (germline): SGHKS, YYEKEE (reference sequence). For the CDR3, the DNA is TGTGCCAGCAGCCGTCCCGGGACAGGACATGAAAAACTGTTTTTT. It is translated as CASSRPGTGHEKLFF.

CDR3 bases: TGCGCCAGCAGCCGCGCGGACGGGAACACCGGGGAGCTGTTTTTT. It codes for CASSRADGNTGELFF. The chain recombines TRBV5-1 with TRBJ2-2; D ambiguous. Germline V gene lookup returns CDR1 SGHRS and CDR2 YFSETQ. Trimming pared 4 bases from V and 1 base from J, leaving 11 bases between. The CDR3 covers 15 residues.

For this clonotype: The germline gene is not matched at one end of the junction; a read error may be the cause. The CDR3 DNA reads TGTGCCAGCAGTGTAGGACAGGTTCCCACTAGGGAGCAGTACTTC. It is translated as CASSVGQVPTREQYF. This chain connects TRBV9 to TRBJ2-7, with 7 bases matching TRBD1. The CDR3 runs to 15 residues. The germline V gene encodes CDR1 SGDLS and CDR2 YYNGEE.

This clonotype was observed a handful of times. The rearrangement links TRBV5-1 to TRBJ2-2; D assignment may be TRBD1 or TRBD2 (5 bases each). The CDR3 loop spans 14 amino acids. Germline lookup yields CDR1 SGHRS and CDR2 YFSETQ. V lost 4 bases and J lost 1, with 8 bases in between. CDR3 region: CASSRDGNTGELFF. In DNA, the CDR3 is TGCGCCAGCAGCCGGGACGGGAACACCGGGGAGCTGTTTTTT.

This chain links TRBV9 with TRBJ2-6, with D perhaps assigned TRBD1 or TRBD2 (5 bases each). Deletions cut 4 bases from V and 4 bases from J, with 12 bases between. The CDR3 loop spans 15 amino acids. CDR1 is SGDLS and CDR2 is YYNGEE in the germline V gene. CDR3 residues: CASSFSGTGANVLTF. For the CDR3, the DNA is TGTGCCAGCAGCTTTTCAGGGACCGGGGCCAACGTCCTGACTTTC.

This clonotype was counted only a few times. This chain joins TRBV20-1 and TRBJ2-1; TRBD2 agrees at 11 bases. Germline assignment: CDR1 DFQATT and CDR2 SNEGSKA (reference sequence). This CDR3 is 17 amino acids long. V was pared by 0 bases and J by 8 bases, with 12 bases of the junction left unmatched. The CDR3 nucleotides read TGCAGTGCTAGAGATTTTCTAGCGGGAGGTTCAAACGATGAGCAGTTCTTC. Protein sequence: CSARDFLAGGSNDEQFF.

The chain joins TRBV28 to TRBJ2-3, with TRBD2 identical over 8 bases. V gave up 3 bases and J gave up 5 bases; unmatched junction bases: 16. The CDR3 is 18 residues long. CDR1 and CDR2 (germline): MDHEN, SYDVKM. The CDR3 bases are TGTGCCAGCAGTTTCCCCCCCTTATCGGGGGGGGCCGGAGATACGCAGTATTTT. It specifies CASSFPPLSGGAGDTQYF.

V gene TRBV29-1 combines with J gene TRBJ2-5, with a possible D match to TRBD2 (5 bases). Germline-derived CDR1 and CDR2 are SQVTM and ANQGSEA. CDR3 size: 12 residues. The ends were cut back, 5 bases at V and 5 bases at J, with 12 bases in the middle. This CDR3 is CSVIPSGETQYF. The CDR3 region has the DNA TGCAGCGTTATTCCCAGCGGTGAGACCCAGTACTTC.

The table lists this clonotype with many counts. The rearrangement links TRBV20-1 to TRBJ2-5, with D uncertain. Trimming took 0 bases from V and 4 from J, leaving 9 bases between them. This CDR3 has 13 residues. CDR1 and CDR2 (germline): DFQATT, SNEGSKA (reference sequence). The CDR3 reads CSARDSPSETQYF. In nucleotides, the CDR3 is TGCAGTGCTAGAGATAGCCCCTCAGAGACCCAGTACTTC.

The chain employs TRBV15 and TRBJ2-3; tentatively, D is TRBD1 (5 bases). V was clipped by 7 bases and J by 6 bases, with 8 bases between them. From germline, CDR1 is LNHNV and CDR2 YYDKDF (reference sequence). The CDR3 sequence is 11 residues long. CDR3 in DNA: TGTGCCACCACCTACAGGGATACGCAGTATTTT. Translating gives CATTYRDTQYF.

This clonotype was recorded many times. The rearrangement links TRBV20-1 to TRBJ2-3; D is unresolved. Trimming left V 4 bases short and J 2 bases short, with 7 bases between. The CDR3 totals 12 residues. Germline V gene data show CDR1 as DFQATT and CDR2 as SNEGSKA (reference sequence). The CDR3 coding sequence is TGCAGTGCTACTGCGCCCACAGATACGCAGTATTTT. It codes for CSATAPTDTQYF.

This chain links TRBV20-1 with TRBJ2-3, with TRBD2 matching over 7 bases. Germline CDR1 is DFQATT and CDR2 is SNEGSKA (reference sequence). This CDR3 is 17 amino acids long. The J segment lost 5 bases and the V segment lost 0 bases, leaving 14 bases of the junction unmatched. CDR3 bases: TGCAGTGCTAGAGATGTTGCTAGCGGCACGCATGGAGATACGCAGTATTTT. It yields the protein CSARDVASGTHGDTQYF.

This chain connects TRBV29-1 to TRBJ2-5; 7 bases fit TRBD1. After removal of 7 bases from V and 4 bases from J, the junction contained 6 bases not matched to a gene. Per the germline V gene, CDR1 is SQVTM and CDR2 is ANQGSEA. The CDR3 sequence is 12 residues long. CDR3 loop: CSARGLGETQYF. The CDR3 region has the DNA TGCAGCGCCAGGGGGTTGGGAGAGACCCAGTACTTC.